This T cell receptor (beta chain) was recorded in a study of blood T cell repertoires in COVID-19. As for the study in general: Samples taken during acute and convalescent COVID-19 were collected in the United States, Italy and Spain. The cDNA or gDNA used as material had been derived from T cells, B-cell-depleted T cells, or PBMCs.

In the original analysis: Scientists estimated how many nucleated cells there were by amplifying reference gene primers. The protocol was immunoSEQ multiplex PCR, while the TCRdb copy is restricted to in-frame clones and leaves out a portion. V, J and clone size derive from that table, while D and trimming were established from the DNA sequence. The sample contains approximately 130,000 clones, 77% of which appear only once. Per germline, CDR1 MNHEY and CDR2 SVGEGT. CDR3 length equals 14 residues. V was trimmed by 0 bases and J by 7 bases, leaving 12 bases between them. Input material: peripheral blood. This sequence was found in a man older than 75 with acute or convalescent COVID-19. This rearrangement joins TRBV6-2 or TRBV6-3 to TRBJ1-2, with no clear D. CDR3 residues: CASSYSTPLGGYTF. The DNA for the CDR3 is TGTGCCAGCAGTTACTCGACACCCCTTGGTGGCTACACCTTC.